This TCR beta chain came from a study of monozygotic twins with inflammatory bowel disease. The CDR3 is 19 residues long. Germline-derived CDR1 and CDR2 are SGHTA and FQGNSA. Template switching introduced UMIs that contain a 6-nucleotide sample barcode. No DNA is given; TCRdb re-called the 5' RACE reads and lists each CDR3 protein once. The table lists about 99,000 distinct CDR3 sequences. Notes on this clonotype: The target antigen is unknown.

Study observations and caveats: For IBD, no single strong associated signal or clonotype was supported.

J is TRBJ2-5 and V is TRBV7-2; TCRdb gives TRBD2 as the D gene, but with no DNA this cannot be confirmed. Input material: blood. The TCR comes from a human donor with ulcerative colitis or Crohn's disease, or a healthy co-twin of an affected twin (not recorded which). CDR3 amino acids: CASSLAPTSGRAAQETQYF.